Each of the 29 T cell receptor beta chains below was sequenced from the same sample in a study of T cell clonotyping in hematopoietic cell transplantation. Clones were read by immunoSEQ multiplex PCR, and TCRdb kept only the in-frame ones, dropping some. The table shows tens of thousands of clones, with around 86% occurring only once. Noted time point: recipient sample about 28 days before transplant, after cytoreduction. This sample comprised peripheral blood mononuclear cells, obtained before stem cell transplant. The receptors shown here come from a man aged 60 to 69 with biphenotypic leukemia. Some clones in this sample may be carry-over from other donors' samples.

The rearrangement links TRBV28 to TRBJ2-1, with 10 bases lining up with TRBD2. CDR3 length: 18 amino acids. Germline assignment: CDR1 MDHEN and CDR2 SYDVKM. V was pared by 4 bases and J by 6 bases, with 15 bases of the junction left unmatched. The CDR3 loop is CASSSPGVSGRVSNEQFF. CDR3 bases: TGTGCCAGCAGTTCCCCCGGTGTCAGCGGGAGGGTTAGCAATGAGCAGTTCTTC.

Note on this clone: The junction differs from germline at one of its ends, possibly a read error. J is TRBJ2-5 and V is TRBV14; D call uncertain. Germline CDR1 reads SGHDN; CDR2 reads FVKESK. The CDR3 extends over 12 amino acids. The CDR3 region has the DNA TGTGCCAGCAGCCAAGATCAAGGGACCCAGTACTTC. Residues: CASSQDQGTQYF.

The chain links TRBV29-1 to TRBJ2-5; TRBD2 aligns across 7 bases. This CDR3 has 13 residues. Trimming removed 8 bases from V and 1 base from J; junction bases left unmatched: 7. Germline assignment: CDR1 SQVTM and CDR2 ANQGSEA. The CDR3 nucleotides read TGCAGCACCCGCGGGGGTGTCCAAGAGACCCAGTACTTC. The encoded protein is CSTRGGVQETQYF.

The genes are TRBV9 and TRBJ2-7; the match to TRBD2 covers 7 bases. V gave up 0 bases and J gave up 5 bases; unmatched junction bases: 11. In germline, CDR1 is SGDLS, CDR2 YYNGEE. The CDR3 totals 16 residues. In nucleotides, the CDR3 is TGTGCCAGCAGCGTAGGATCTTCGGCGGGAGACAACGAGCAGTACTTC. It is translated as CASSVGSSAGDNEQYF.

This clone showed up just once. This chain connects TRBV7-2 to TRBJ1-4; TRBD1 matches at 8 bases. The CDR3 runs 16 residues. CDR1 and CDR2 (germline): SGHTA, FQGNSA. Trimming at V came to 5 bases and at J to 12 bases, leaving 17 bases not matched to a gene. The CDR3 nucleotides read TGTGCCAGCAGCCCCGACCGGGACAGGTCCAGGATCGAACTGTTTTTT. Protein product: CASSPDRDRSRIELFF.

The CDR3 DNA follows: TGTGCCACCAGCCTTCCGGGGGATGAAAAACTGTTTTTT. It specifies CATSLPGDEKLFF. The chain couples TRBV25-1 to TRBJ1-4, with D possibly TRBD1 on 5 matching bases. The germline V gene has CDR1 MGHDK and CDR2 SYGVNS. V gave up 10 bases and J gave up 6 bases, with 15 bases separating them. CDR3 length equals 13 residues.

This chain connects TRBV19 to TRBJ1-5; 10 positions match TRBD1. Germline V gene data show CDR1 as LNHDA and CDR2 as SQIVND (reference sequence). V lost 5 bases to trimming and J lost 7 bases; unmatched junction nucleotides: 8. The CDR3 contains 15 residues. CDR3 in DNA: TGTGCCAGTAGTCCGGGGACAGGGGTAGGACAGCCCCAGCATTTT. As protein: CASSPGTGVGQPQHF.

CDR3 region: CASSYSRAQPQHF. The CDR3 DNA sequence: TGTGCCAGCAGTTACTCAAGGGCCCAGCCCCAGCATTTT. The rearrangement joins TRBV6-5 to TRBJ1-5; no definite D call. Germline-derived CDR1 and CDR2 are MNHEY and SVGAGI. The CDR3 loop spans 13 amino acids. Trimming took off 0 bases at V and 7 bases at J, with 7 bases between the two ends.

J is TRBJ1-5 and V is TRBV2, with D possibly matching TRBD1 (6 bases). V lost 6 bases and J lost 6, with 18 bases in between. CDR3 length: 15 amino acids. Per the germline V gene, CDR1 is SNHLY and CDR2 is FYNNEI. The CDR3 nucleotides read TGTGCCAGCAGGCCAGGGGTGATGGAGGTTCAGCCCCAGCATTTT. It specifies CASRPGVMEVQPQHF.

This clone came up a few times. The V gene is TRBV10-1, the J gene TRBJ2-7; D not resolved. The germline V gene has CDR1 WNHNN and CDR2 SYGVQD (reference sequence). The V end was cut by 7 bases, the J end by 2 bases, with 3 bases between. This CDR3 has 10 amino acids. Here the CDR3 reads CASTPYEQYF. CDR3 coding DNA: TGCGCCAGCACCCCCTACGAGCAGTACTTC.

V and J are TRBV7-6 and TRBJ2-5, with D perhaps matching TRBD2 (6 bases). Germline values: CDR1 SGHVS, CDR2 FNYEAQ. The CDR3 runs 14 residues. Trimming took off 5 bases at V and 5 bases at J, with 15 bases between the two ends. The CDR3 DNA reads TGTGCCAGCAGCCTGTTGACTAGGGTGGAGACCCAGTACTTC. Translation gives CASSLLTRVETQYF.

V usage is TRBV5-6 and J usage is TRBJ1-1; D unclear. Germline V gene data show CDR1 as SGHDT and CDR2 as YYEEEE. With 4 bases removed from V and 6 bases from J, the gap between germline ends came to 13 bases. The CDR3 extends over 13 amino acids. Here the CDR3 reads CASSGYVRAEAFF. In nucleotides, the CDR3 is TGTGCCAGCAGCGGGTACGTTCGCGCTGAAGCTTTCTTT.

This chain links TRBV10-3 with TRBJ2-1, with 7 bases identical to TRBD2. The CDR3 consists of 13 residues. Unmatched junction bases numbered 7, after V lost 2 bases and J lost 12 bases. Germline V gives CDR1 ENHRY, CDR2 SYGVKD. CDR3 sequence: CAISEPRTSRQFF. In nucleotides, the CDR3 is TGTGCCATCAGTGAGCCCCGGACTAGTAGGCAGTTCTTC.

This chain connects TRBV28 to TRBJ1-1, with no clear D. The CDR3 is 14 residues long. In germline, CDR1 is MDHEN, CDR2 SYDVKM. V lost 1 base and J 3 bases, leaving 9 bases between the germline ends. The CDR3 here is CASSLFAWDTEAFF. The CDR3 DNA reads TGTGCCAGCAGTTTATTTGCCTGGGACACTGAAGCTTTCTTT.

J is TRBJ1-3 and V is TRBV28; D might be TRBD1 (5 bases). V dropped 6 bases and J dropped 1 base, with 13 bases sitting between them. CDR1 MDHEN and CDR2 SYDVKM come from the germline V gene. This CDR3 comprises 15 residues. CDR3 region: CASRRPGESGNTIYF. The CDR3 bases are TGTGCCAGCAGACGACCGGGGGAGTCTGGAAACACCATATATTTT.

The chain links TRBV18 to TRBJ2-1, with unresolved D. The CDR3 extends over 13 amino acids. V lost 4 bases, J lost 6 bases, and 10 bases lay in between. Germline loops: CDR1 KGHSH, CDR2 LQKENI. The CDR3 protein is CASSQSPSNEQFF. The CDR3 nucleotides read TGTGCCAGCTCACAATCCCCGAGCAATGAGCAGTTCTTC.

The CDR3 region has the DNA TGTGCCAGCAGTTTATGGATAGCGGGAGGGCCTCGGAACTACGAGCAGTACTTC. Amino acid sequence: CASSLWIAGGPRNYEQYF. The rearrangement uses TRBV28 and TRBJ2-7; 11 nucleotides align to TRBD2. With 0 bases clipped from V and 3 bases from J, the junction kept 10 bases outside the gene matches. CDR1 is MDHEN and CDR2 is SYDVKM in the germline V gene. CDR3 length: 18 residues.

This chain connects TRBV30 to TRBJ2-4; D remains unclear. Trimming took 0 bases from V and 0 from J, leaving 9 bases between them. The CDR3 extends over 15 amino acids. The germline CDR1 and CDR2 sequences are GTSNPN and SVGIG (reference sequence). The CDR3: CAWSVGSLAKNIQYF. CDR3 nucleotides: TGTGCCTGGAGTGTAGGATCCTTAGCCAAAAACATTCAGTACTTC. The entire variable domain, with the rest obtained from reference TRBV30 and TRBJ2-4, is as follows: SQTIHQWPATLVQPVGSPLSLECTVEGTSNPNLYWYRQAAGRGLQLLFYSVGIGQISSEVPQNLSASRPQDRQFILSSKKLLLSDSGFYLCAWSVGSLAKNIQYFGAGTRLSVL.

Here the CDR3 reads CASSYSGSTEAFF. DNA of the CDR3: TGTGCCAGCAGTTACTCAGGGAGCACTGAAGCTTTCTTT. The chain joins TRBV6-5 to TRBJ1-1, with D unresolved. Germline assignment: CDR1 MNHEY and CDR2 SVGAGI. CDR3 length: 13 amino acids. V lost 0 bases and J 4 bases, leaving 6 bases between the germline ends.

This sequence joins TRBV2 and TRBJ2-7; 8 positions agree with TRBD1. The CDR3 spans 13 residues. The germline gives CDR1 SNHLY, CDR2 FYNNEI. Germline trimming cut 3 bases from V and 12 bases from J; bases unmatched to any gene: 10. The CDR3 DNA follows: TGTGCCAGCAGTGACTCACCCGACAGGGGAAGGTACTTC. The encoded protein is CASSDSPDRGRYF.

V gene TRBV5-1 combines with J gene TRBJ1-1; a weak D match, TRBD1 (5 bases). The V gene lost 7 bases and the J gene lost 3 bases, with 10 bases spanning the gap. The CDR3 has 12 amino acids. Per the germline V gene, CDR1 is SGHRS and CDR2 is YFSETQ. The CDR3 bases are TGCGCCAGCCGGGGGGTAGACACTGAAGCTTTCTTT. Residues: CASRGVDTEAFF.

The genes are TRBV19 and TRBJ2-1; D might be TRBD1 (6 bases). Trimming shortened V by 9 bases and J by 7 bases, and 13 bases separated the two germline ends. CDR3 length equals 12 residues. CDR1 and CDR2 (germline): LNHDA, SQIVND (reference sequence). DNA of the CDR3: TGTGCCAGCGCCGACAGGCATAATGAGCAGTTCTTC. Translating it yields CASADRHNEQFF.

The rearrangement uses TRBV5-1 and TRBJ2-1; D is unclear. The CDR3 loop spans 12 amino acids. The V end lost 2 bases, the J end lost 7 bases, and 7 bases lay between the germline ends. Germline values: CDR1 SGHRS, CDR2 YFSETQ. The CDR3 protein is CASSFPGNEQFF. CDR3 nucleotides: TGCGCCAGCAGCTTTCCTGGGAATGAGCAGTTCTTC.

This clone showed up just once. The rearrangement links TRBV5-1 to TRBJ1-3, with a possible D match to TRBD1 (6 bases). CDR1 and CDR2 from the germline V gene are SGHRS and YFSETQ. V lost 2 bases and J 8 bases, leaving 14 bases between the germline ends. CDR3 length: 14 amino acids. The CDR3 sequence is CASSFWGRQDTIYF. CDR3 bases: TGCGCCAGCAGCTTCTGGGGGCGGCAGGACACCATATATTTT.

The genes are TRBV18 and TRBJ2-3; 13 bases match TRBD2. This CDR3 is built from 18 residues. Germline V gene data show CDR1 as KGHSH and CDR2 as LQKENI. V was pared by 4 bases and J by 2 bases, with 9 bases of the junction left unmatched. CDR3 in DNA: TGTGCCAGCTCACGGACTAGCGGGAGCCCCGGACTCACAGATACGCAGTATTTT. This translates into CASSRTSGSPGLTDTQYF.

The rearrangement uses TRBV19 and TRBJ1-1; 7 bases are shared with TRBD1. Germline V gives CDR1 LNHDA, CDR2 SQIVND (reference sequence). V gave up 5 bases and J gave up 5 bases; unmatched junction bases: 11. The CDR3 is 15 residues long. The chain's CDR3 is CASSLGDRVKTEAFF. The DNA for the CDR3 is TGTGCCAGTAGTCTGGGCGACAGGGTAAAAACTGAAGCTTTCTTT.

A remark on this clone: Its ends do not fully match the called genes, so a read error is possible. The chain recombines TRBV7-2 with TRBJ2-7; TRBD2 agrees at 9 bases. The CDR3 is 13 residues long. Germline V CDR1 and CDR2: SGHTA, FQGNSA. The CDR3 bases are TGTGCCAGCACCTTAGCGGGAGAATACGAGCAGTACTTC. Encoded protein: CASTLAGEYEQYF. The full variable domain, rest sourced from reference TRBV7-2 and TRBJ2-7, is GAGVSQSPSNKVTEKGKDVELRCDPISGHTALYWYRQSLGQGLEFLIYFQGNSAPDKSGLPSDRFSAERTGGSVSTLTIQRTQQEDSAVYLCASTLAGEYEQYFGPGTRLTVT.

The genes are TRBV6-1 and TRBJ1-1; D is unclear. The germline gives CDR1 MNHNS, CDR2 SASEGT. CDR3 length: 12 residues. V shed 5 bases and J shed 1 base, with 5 bases lying between them. CDR3 nucleotides: TGTGCCAGCAGTTTTGGGAACACTGAAGCTTTCTTT. Translation: CASSFGNTEAFF.

This sequence joins TRBV9 and TRBJ1-1; D not certain. The V end lost 4 bases, the J end lost 7 bases, and 17 bases lay between the germline ends. The germline gives CDR1 SGDLS, CDR2 YYNGEE. The CDR3 extends over 14 amino acids. CDR3 nucleotides: TGTGCCAGCAGCCCCTCGATTTTTGCAGATGAAGCTTTCTTT. Protein product: CASSPSIFADEAFF.